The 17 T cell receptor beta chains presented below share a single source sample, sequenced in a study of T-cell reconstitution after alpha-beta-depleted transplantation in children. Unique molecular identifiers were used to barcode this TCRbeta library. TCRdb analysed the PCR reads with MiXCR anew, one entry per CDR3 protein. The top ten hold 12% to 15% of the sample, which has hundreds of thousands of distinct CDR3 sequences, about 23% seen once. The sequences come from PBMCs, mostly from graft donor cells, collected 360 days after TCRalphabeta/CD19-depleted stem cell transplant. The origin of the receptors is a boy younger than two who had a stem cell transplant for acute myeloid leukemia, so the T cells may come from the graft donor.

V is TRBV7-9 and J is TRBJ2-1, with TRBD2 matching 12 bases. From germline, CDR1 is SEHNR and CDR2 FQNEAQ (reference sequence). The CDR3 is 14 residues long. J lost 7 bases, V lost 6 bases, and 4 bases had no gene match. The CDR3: CASRVTSGGNEQFF. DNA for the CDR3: TGTGCCAGCAGGGTGACTAGCGGGGGTAATGAGCAGTTCTTC. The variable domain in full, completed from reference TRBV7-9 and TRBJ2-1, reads DTGVSQNPRHKITKRGQNVTFRCDPISEHNRLYWYRQTLGQGPEFLTYFQNEAQLEKSRLLSDRFSAERPKGSFSTLEIQRTEQGDSAMYLCASRVTSGGNEQFFGPGTRLTVL.

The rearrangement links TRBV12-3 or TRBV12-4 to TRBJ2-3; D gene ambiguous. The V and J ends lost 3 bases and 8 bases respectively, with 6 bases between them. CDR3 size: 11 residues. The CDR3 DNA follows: TGTGCCAGCAGTTTTGTGGGTACGCAGTATTTT. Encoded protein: CASSFVGTQYF.

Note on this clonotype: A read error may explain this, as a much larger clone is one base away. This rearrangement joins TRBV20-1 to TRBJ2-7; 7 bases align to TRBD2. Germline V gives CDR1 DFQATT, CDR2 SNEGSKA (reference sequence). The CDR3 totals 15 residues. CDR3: CGAQESGMNLYEQYF. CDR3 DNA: TGCGGTGCTCAAGAGAGCGGGATGAACCTCTACGAGCAGTACTTC.

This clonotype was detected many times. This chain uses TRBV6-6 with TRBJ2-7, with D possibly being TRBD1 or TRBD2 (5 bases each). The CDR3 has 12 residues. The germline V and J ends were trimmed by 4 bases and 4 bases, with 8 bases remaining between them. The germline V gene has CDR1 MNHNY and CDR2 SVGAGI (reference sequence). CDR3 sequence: CASSSGLYEQYV. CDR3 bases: TGTGCCAGCAGTTCGGGGCTTTACGAGCAGTACGTC.

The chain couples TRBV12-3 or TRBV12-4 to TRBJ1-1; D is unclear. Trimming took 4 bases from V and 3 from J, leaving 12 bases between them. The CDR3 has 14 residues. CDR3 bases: TGTGCCAGCAGTTACCGGTGGAGGGACACTGAAGCTTTCTTT. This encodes CASSYRWRDTEAFF.

The CDR3 protein is CASSRNRDRVYEQYF. CDR3 nucleotide sequence: TGTGCCAGCAGCCGAAACCGGGACAGGGTCTACGAGCAGTACTTC. The chain is built from TRBV28 and TRBJ2-7, with 9 bases matching TRBD1. Germline CDR1 MDHEN, CDR2 SYDVKM. V dropped 6 bases and J dropped 3; count of bases not matched to a gene: 9. The CDR3 runs 15 residues.

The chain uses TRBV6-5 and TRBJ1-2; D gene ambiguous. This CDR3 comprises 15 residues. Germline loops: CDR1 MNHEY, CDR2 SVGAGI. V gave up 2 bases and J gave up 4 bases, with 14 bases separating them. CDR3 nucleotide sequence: TGTGCCAGCAGTTACCAGGACCCACGGAGCTATGGCTACACCTTC. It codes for CASSYQDPRSYGYTF.

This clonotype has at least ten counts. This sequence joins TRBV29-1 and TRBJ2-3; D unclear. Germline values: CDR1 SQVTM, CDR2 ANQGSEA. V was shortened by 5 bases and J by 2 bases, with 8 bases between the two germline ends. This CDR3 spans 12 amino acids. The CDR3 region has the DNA TGCAGCGTTTTCAGAAACACAGATACGCAGTATTTT. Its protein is CSVFRNTDTQYF.

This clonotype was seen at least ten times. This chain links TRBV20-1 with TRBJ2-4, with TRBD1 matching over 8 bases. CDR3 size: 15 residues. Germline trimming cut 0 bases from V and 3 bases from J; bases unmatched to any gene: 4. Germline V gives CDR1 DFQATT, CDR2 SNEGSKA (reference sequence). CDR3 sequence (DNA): TGCAGTGCTAGAGATCCGGGACAGGTCAAAAACATTCAGTACTTC. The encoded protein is CSARDPGQVKNIQYF.

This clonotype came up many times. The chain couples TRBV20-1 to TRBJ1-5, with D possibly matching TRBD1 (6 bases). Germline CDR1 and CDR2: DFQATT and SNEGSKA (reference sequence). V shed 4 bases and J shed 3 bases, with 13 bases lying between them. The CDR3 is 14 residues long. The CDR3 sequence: CSANLRGVNQPQHF. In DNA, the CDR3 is TGCAGTGCTAACCTCAGGGGAGTCAATCAGCCCCAGCATTTT.

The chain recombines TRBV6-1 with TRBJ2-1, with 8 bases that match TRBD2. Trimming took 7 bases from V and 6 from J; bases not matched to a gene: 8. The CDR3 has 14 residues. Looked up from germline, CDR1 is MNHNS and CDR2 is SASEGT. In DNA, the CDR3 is TGTGCCAGCACAAACCAGCGGGGGCTCAATGAGCAGTTCTTC. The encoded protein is CASTNQRGLNEQFF.

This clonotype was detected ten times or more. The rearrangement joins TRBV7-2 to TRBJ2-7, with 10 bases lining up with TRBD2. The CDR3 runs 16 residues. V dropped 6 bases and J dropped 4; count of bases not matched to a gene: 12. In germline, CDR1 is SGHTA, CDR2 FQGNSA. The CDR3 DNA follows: TGTGCCAGCAGATTAACCGGGACTAGCGATTCTTACGAGCAGTACTTC. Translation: CASRLTGTSDSYEQYF. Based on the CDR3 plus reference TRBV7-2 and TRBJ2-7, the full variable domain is GAGVSQSPSNKVTEKGKDVELRCDPISGHTALYWYRQSLGQGLEFLIYFQGNSAPDKSGLPSDRFSAERTGGSVSTLTIQRTQQEDSAVYLCASRLTGTSDSYEQYFGPGTRLTVT.

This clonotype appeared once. For the CDR3, the DNA is TGTGCCAGCAGTTACTCGAGAACTTCTAGCACAGATACGCAGTATTTT. Protein product: CASSYSRTSSTDTQYF. V usage is TRBV6-2 or TRBV6-3 and J usage is TRBJ2-3; no firm D call. The CDR3 loop spans 16 amino acids. Germline V gives CDR1 MNHEY, CDR2 SVGEGT. With 0 bases removed from V and 0 bases from J, the gap between germline ends came to 10 bases.

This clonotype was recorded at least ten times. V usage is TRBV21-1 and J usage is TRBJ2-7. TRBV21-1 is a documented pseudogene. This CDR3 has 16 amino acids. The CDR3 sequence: CASSKESRTDSYEQYV. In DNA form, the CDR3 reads TGTGCCAGCAGCAAAGAGAGCCGAACGGACTCCTACGAGCAGTACGTC.

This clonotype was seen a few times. The CDR3 DNA sequence: TGTGCCAGCAGCTACACCCGTAGCGGGGGGGACACAGATACGCAGTATTTT. This sequence encodes CASSYTRSGGDTDTQYF. The chain combines TRBV5-5 with TRBJ2-3; 11 nucleotides agree with TRBD2. The germline gives CDR1 SGHKS, CDR2 YYEKEE (reference sequence). This CDR3 spans 17 amino acids. V gave up 3 bases and J gave up 2 bases; unmatched junction bases: 8.

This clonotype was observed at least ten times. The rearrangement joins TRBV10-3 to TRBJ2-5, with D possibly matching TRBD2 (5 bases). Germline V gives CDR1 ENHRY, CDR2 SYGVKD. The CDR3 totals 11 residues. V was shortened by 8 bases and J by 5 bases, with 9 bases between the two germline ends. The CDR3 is CAIGRGETQYF. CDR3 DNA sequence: TGTGCCATCGGACGCGGGGAGACCCAGTACTTC.

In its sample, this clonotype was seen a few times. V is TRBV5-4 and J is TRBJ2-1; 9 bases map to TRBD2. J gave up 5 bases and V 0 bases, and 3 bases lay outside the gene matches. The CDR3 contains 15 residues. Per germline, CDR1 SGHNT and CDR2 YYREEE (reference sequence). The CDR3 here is CASSLGRGGHNEQFF. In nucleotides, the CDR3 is TGTGCCAGCAGCTTGGGGCGGGGGGGACACAATGAGCAGTTCTTC.